This TCR beta chain is drawn from a study of cytomegalovirus exposure and HLA in healthy donors. PCR primers comprised 60 Vbeta and 13 Jbeta primers. Per the original methods: Later reanalysis found about 80 million unique TCR beta chains, about 10 million of them shared. Sequencing used immunoSEQ multiplex PCR; TCRdb keeps in-frame clones, though not all of them. V and J calls and clone size are those listed in that table; D and trimming were worked out from the DNA. The sample has about 90,000 clones, roughly 78% seen once. This clone was observed a handful of times. Its antigen is unidentified. General study results and limits: Follow-up analysis later connected one missense variant in DCLRE1C with trimming of TCR beta V- and J-genes. An analysis was carried out at a later point. It showed that HLA-associated TCR beta chains were more clonally expanded than equally common non-associated chains.

The germline V gene encodes CDR1 MNHNS and CDR2 SASEGT. The germline V and J ends were trimmed by 5 bases and 4 bases, with 18 bases remaining between them. CDR3 length equals 15 residues. This receptor was obtained from a woman aged 40 to 50 in good health and CMV-seropositive. The sequencing input was PBMCs. The chain uses TRBV6-1 and TRBJ2-7; D is perhaps TRBD2 (7 bases). The CDR3 spells CASSPRSEGGYEQYF. CDR3 nucleotides: TGTGCCAGCAGTCCTCGCTCGGAGGGGGGGTACGAGCAGTACTTC.